The 26 T cell receptor beta chains below all came from one sample that was sequenced in a study of T cell responses to AZD1222 COVID-19 vaccine. The repertoire was sequenced with immunoSEQ multiplex PCR; TCRdb's copy has only in-frame clones and lacks some. In the table there are around 150,000 clones, under 95% of which are singletons. The sequencing used peripheral blood, collected 28 days after the second AZD1222 dose. The receptor set was obtained from an adult who received the AZD1222 COVID-19 vaccine.

The chain employs TRBV27 and TRBJ2-7; possibly TRBD1 for D (5 bases). The germline V gene has CDR1 MNHEY and CDR2 SMNVEV (reference sequence). Trimming shortened V by 1 base and J by 6 bases, and 16 bases separated the two germline ends. This CDR3 has 15 residues. The CDR3 reads CASSLLAGNIGEQYF. In DNA form, the CDR3 reads TGTGCCAGCAGTTTATTGGCAGGGAACATAGGCGAGCAGTACTTC.

The chain carries TRBV7-6 and TRBJ2-2, with 10 bases matching TRBD2. This CDR3 is built from 17 residues. Germline values: CDR1 SGHVS, CDR2 FNYEAQ. The J segment lost 4 bases and the V segment lost 2 bases, leaving 7 bases of the junction unmatched. The CDR3 sequence is CASSLSRTSGITGELFF. In DNA form, the CDR3 reads TGTGCCAGCAGCTTAAGTAGGACTAGCGGCATCACCGGGGAGCTGTTTTTT.

V is TRBV2 and J is TRBJ2-7; maybe TRBD1 (6 bases). Trimming cost V 7 bases and J 0 bases, with 7 bases left between them. The CDR3 is 12 residues long. Germline V gene lookup returns CDR1 SNHLY and CDR2 FYNNEI. CDR3 loop: CASKGDSYEQYF. The CDR3 nucleotides read TGTGCCAGCAAGGGGGACTCCTACGAGCAGTACTTC.

This sequence joins TRBV18 and TRBJ1-4, with D hard to call. The CDR3 loop spans 14 amino acids. Germline V gene sequence: CDR1 KGHSH, CDR2 LQKENI. V lost 3 bases and J 0 bases, leaving 5 bases between the germline ends. Here the CDR3 DNA reads TGTGCCAGCTCACCGTTATCAACTAATGAAAAACTGTTTTTT. Amino acid sequence: CASSPLSTNEKLFF. Complete variable domain (other parts from reference TRBV18 and TRBJ1-4): NAGVMQNPRHLVRRRGQEARLRCSPMKGHSHVYWYRQLPEEGLKFMVYLQKENIIDESGMPKERFSAEFPKEGPSILRIQQVVRGDSAAYFCASSPLSTNEKLFFGSGTQLSVL.

The CDR3 nucleotides read TGTGCCAGCAGTTCCGCCGGGTCTAATAATTCACCCCTCCACTTT. Its protein is CASSSAGSNNSPLHF. The V call is TRBV27, the J call TRBJ1-6; the D is unclear. The CDR3 runs 15 residues. Germline V gene lookup returns CDR1 MNHEY and CDR2 SMNVEV (reference sequence). Trimming cost V 4 bases and J 5 bases, with 12 bases left between them.

V is TRBV21-1 and J is TRBJ2-3; whether TRBD1, the table's D call, matches the DNA was not checked. TRBV21-1 is described as a pseudogene. CDR3 length equals 19 residues. Written as DNA, the CDR3 is TGTGCCAGCGAGAGGCCGGACAGGGATGCGGGAACCTACACAGATACGCAGTATTTT. Translation: CASERPDRDAGTYTDTQYF.

The genes are TRBV28 and TRBJ2-3; no clear D. The germline CDR1 and CDR2 sequences are MDHEN and SYDVKM. The CDR3 runs 15 residues. V was trimmed by 6 bases and J by 1 base, leaving 14 bases between them. This CDR3 reads CASRVSLGGTDTQYF. The DNA of the CDR3 is TGTGCCAGCAGGGTCAGTCTTGGGGGCACAGATACGCAGTATTTT.

The chain employs TRBV5-6 and TRBJ2-1; TRBD2 agrees at 9 bases. The germline CDR1 and CDR2 sequences are SGHDT and YYEEEE. With 4 bases clipped from V and 3 bases from J, the junction kept 14 bases outside the gene matches. The CDR3 length is 18 residues. The CDR3 region is CASSPPGSREGRYNEQFF. The CDR3 DNA reads TGTGCCAGCAGCCCTCCGGGGTCGCGGGAGGGCCGCTACAATGAGCAGTTCTTC. The full variable domain, completed using reference TRBV5-6 and TRBJ2-1, is DAGVTQSPTHLIKTRGQQVTLRCSPKSGHDTVSWYQQALGQGPQFIFQYYEEEERQRGNFPDRFSGHQFPNYSSELNVNALLLGDSALYLCASSPPGSREGRYNEQFFGPGTRLTVL.

The V call is TRBV18, the J call TRBJ2-7, with unresolved D. Germline V gene sequence: CDR1 KGHSH, CDR2 LQKENI. Trimming pared 3 bases from V and 1 base from J, leaving 10 bases between. This CDR3 spans 14 amino acids. The CDR3 protein is CASSPGLRSYEQYF. CDR3 sequence (DNA): TGTGCCAGCTCACCCGGGCTTCGTTCCTACGAGCAGTACTTC.

The gene calls are TRBV6-6 and TRBJ1-5; D gene uncertain. The V gene lost 6 bases and the J gene lost 1 base, with 13 bases spanning the gap. The CDR3 extends over 15 amino acids. Per the germline V gene, CDR1 is MNHNY and CDR2 is SVGAGI (reference sequence). CDR3 in amino acids: CASRGIGASNQPQHF. The DNA of the CDR3 is TGTGCCAGCAGGGGGATCGGCGCGAGCAATCAGCCCCAGCATTTT.

The chain couples TRBV5-1 to TRBJ1-4; 7 positions match TRBD1. Germline V gene data show CDR1 as SGHRS and CDR2 as YFSETQ. J gave up 5 bases and V 2 bases, and 6 bases lay outside the gene matches. The CDR3 runs to 15 residues. The DNA of the CDR3 is TGCGCCAGCAGCTTAGCCGGGACAGAGAATGAAAAACTGTTTTTT. As protein: CASSLAGTENEKLFF.

The chain couples TRBV6-5 to TRBJ1-3; the D gene is possibly TRBD1 (5 bases). Germline V CDR1 and CDR2: MNHEY, SVGAGI. The length of the CDR3 is 14 residues. V shed 4 bases and J shed 1 base, with 8 bases lying between them. CDR3 coding DNA: TGTGCCAGCAGTTTAGGACATTCTGGAAACACCATATATTTT. Translating gives CASSLGHSGNTIYF.

The chain has TRBV28 and TRBJ1-5, with TRBD1 identical over 9 bases. Germline CDR1 MDHEN, CDR2 SYDVKM. The CDR3 has 16 residues. The V and J ends lost 3 bases and 0 bases, in that order; junction bases with no gene match: 3. The CDR3 loop is CASSLRQGVSNQPQHF. As DNA, the CDR3 is TGTGCCAGCAGTTTGAGACAGGGGGTTAGCAATCAGCCCCAGCATTTT.

This rearrangement joins TRBV27 to TRBJ1-1, with 9 nucleotides matching TRBD1. The germline V gene encodes CDR1 MNHEY and CDR2 SMNVEV (reference sequence). The CDR3 spans 15 residues. Trimming cost V 6 bases and J 6 bases; bases outside gene matches: 11. The CDR3 sequence is CASSTGGAGRSEAFF. The CDR3 DNA sequence: TGTGCCAGCAGCACAGGGGGCGCAGGTCGGTCTGAAGCTTTCTTT.

This chain joins TRBV6-5 and TRBJ1-1; D not certain. Trimming took off 4 bases at V and 4 bases at J, with 16 bases between the two ends. Per germline, CDR1 MNHEY and CDR2 SVGAGI. The CDR3 runs to 15 residues. The DNA of the CDR3 is TGTGCCAGCAGTTCCGGGAGAGTCCGTGGCACTGAAGCTTTCTTT. Its translation: CASSSGRVRGTEAFF.

The V and J genes are TRBV7-8 and TRBJ1-2; the match to TRBD1 covers 9 bases. Germline CDR1 SGHVS, CDR2 FQNEAQ. The CDR3 is 15 residues long. The V gene end was trimmed by 2 bases and the J gene end by 6 bases; junction bases not matched to a gene: 7. CDR3 nucleotide sequence: TGTGCCAGCAGCTTACGACTAGGGACAGGGAATGGCTACACCTTC. It yields the protein CASSLRLGTGNGYTF.

The rearrangement links TRBV6-1 to TRBJ1-5, with D uncertain. The CDR3 has 14 amino acids. V lost 3 bases, J lost 3 bases, and 9 bases lay in between. Germline V gene sequence: CDR1 MNHNS, CDR2 SASEGT. CDR3 nucleotides: TGTGCCAGCAGTGAGAAGGGCTTCAATCAGCCCCAGCATTTT. It is translated as CASSEKGFNQPQHF.

The CDR3 nucleotides read TGTGCCATCAGTGATGCGGGGACAACGAACACTGAAGCTTTCTTT. Its protein is CAISDAGTTNTEAFF. The chain carries TRBV10-3 and TRBJ1-1, with D perhaps matching TRBD1 (6 bases). Germline CDR1 and CDR2: ENHRY and SYGVKD. This CDR3 spans 15 amino acids. V was pared by 3 bases and J by 1 base, with 12 bases between.

J is TRBJ1-1 and V is TRBV29-1; 7 positions match TRBD1. The germline gives CDR1 SQVTM, CDR2 ANQGSEA. The CDR3 length is 16 residues. V shed 5 bases and J 1 base; nucleotides not matched to a gene: 13. In nucleotides, the CDR3 is TGCAGCGTTTCGCCCCGGGACAGCTTTTGGAACACTGAAGCTTTCTTT. Protein: CSVSPRDSFWNTEAFF.

V is TRBV10-3 and J is TRBJ1-3, with D perhaps matching TRBD1 (6 bases). The germline V gene encodes CDR1 ENHRY and CDR2 SYGVKD. There are 16 residues in the CDR3. V was cut by 3 bases and J by 0 bases, with 12 bases left in between. This chain's CDR3 is CAISEVRGGSGNTIYF. In nucleotides, the CDR3 is TGTGCCATCAGTGAAGTCAGGGGAGGCTCTGGAAACACCATATATTTT.

This clone was seen just once. The chain joins TRBV15 to TRBJ1-4; no firm D call. The V and J ends lost 0 bases and 0 bases respectively, with 11 bases between them. In germline, CDR1 is LNHNV, CDR2 YYDKDF (reference sequence). The CDR3 spans 17 residues. Here the CDR3 reads CATSRDRTPATNEKLFF. CDR3 coding DNA: TGTGCCACCAGCAGAGATAGGACGCCCGCAACTAATGAAAAACTGTTTTTT.

The chain uses TRBV27 and TRBJ2-7; D remains ambiguous. V lost 4 bases and J 1 base, leaving 11 bases between the germline ends. Germline V gene lookup returns CDR1 MNHEY and CDR2 SMNVEV (reference sequence). CDR3 length: 14 amino acids. The CDR3 sequence: CASSSLGRSYEQYF. DNA for the CDR3: TGTGCCAGCAGTTCGTTAGGTAGATCCTACGAGCAGTACTTC.

CDR3 in amino acids: CASSPGPNPGETQYF. In DNA form, the CDR3 reads TGTGCCAGCAGCCCAGGACCGAACCCGGGGGAGACCCAGTACTTC. The genes are TRBV12-1 and TRBJ2-5; TRBD2, the table's D call, lacks a check against the DNA. TRBV12-1 is flagged as a pseudogene. The CDR3 has 15 residues.

This chain uses TRBV28 with TRBJ2-2, with 9 positions matching TRBD1. The V segment lost 6 bases and the J segment 2 bases; nucleotides outside the gene matches: 7. CDR1 and CDR2 (germline): MDHEN, SYDVKM. The CDR3 extends over 16 amino acids. The CDR3 sequence is CASRSGQGVNTGELFF. Here the CDR3 DNA reads TGTGCCAGCAGGTCGGGACAGGGCGTCAACACCGGGGAGCTGTTTTTT.

The chain is built from TRBV18 and TRBJ2-7; TRBD2 aligns across 10 bases. This CDR3 is built from 17 residues. The germline V gene has CDR1 KGHSH and CDR2 LQKENI. V lost 0 bases to trimming and J lost 4 bases; unmatched junction nucleotides: 9. CDR3 residues: CASSPPGLAGASYEQYF. The CDR3 nucleotides read TGTGCCAGCTCACCACCCGGGCTAGCGGGAGCCTCATACGAGCAGTACTTC. The full variable domain, rest sourced from reference TRBV18 and TRBJ2-7, is NAGVMQNPRHLVRRRGQEARLRCSPMKGHSHVYWYRQLPEEGLKFMVYLQKENIIDESGMPKERFSAEFPKEGPSILRIQQVVRGDSAAYFCASSPPGLAGASYEQYFGPGTRLTVT.

This chain links TRBV7-3 with TRBJ2-2, with D unclear. The CDR3 length is 12 residues. V gave up 5 bases and J gave up 8 bases, with 9 bases separating them. Germline V gene lookup returns CDR1 SGHTA and CDR2 FQGTGA. The CDR3 region has the DNA TGTGCCAGCAGCCCCCAGTGGGGGGAGCTGTTTTTT. Translating gives CASSPQWGELFF.